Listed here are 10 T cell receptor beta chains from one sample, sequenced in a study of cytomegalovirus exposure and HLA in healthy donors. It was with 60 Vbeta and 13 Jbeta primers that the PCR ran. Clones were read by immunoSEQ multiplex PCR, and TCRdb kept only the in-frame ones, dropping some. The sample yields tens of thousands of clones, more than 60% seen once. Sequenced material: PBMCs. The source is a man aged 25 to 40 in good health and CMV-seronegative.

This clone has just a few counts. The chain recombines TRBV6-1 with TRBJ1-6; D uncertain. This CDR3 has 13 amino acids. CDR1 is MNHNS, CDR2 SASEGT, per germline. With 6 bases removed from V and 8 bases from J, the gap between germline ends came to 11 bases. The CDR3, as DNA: TGTGCCAGCAGAGTTACGGTCGATTCACCCCTCCACTTT. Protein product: CASRVTVDSPLHF.

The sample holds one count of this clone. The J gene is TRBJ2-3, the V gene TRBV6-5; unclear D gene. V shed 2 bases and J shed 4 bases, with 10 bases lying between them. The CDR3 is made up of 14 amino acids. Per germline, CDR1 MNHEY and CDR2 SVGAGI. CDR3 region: CASSYIQMADTQYF. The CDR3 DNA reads TGTGCCAGCAGTTACATACAGATGGCAGATACGCAGTATTTT.

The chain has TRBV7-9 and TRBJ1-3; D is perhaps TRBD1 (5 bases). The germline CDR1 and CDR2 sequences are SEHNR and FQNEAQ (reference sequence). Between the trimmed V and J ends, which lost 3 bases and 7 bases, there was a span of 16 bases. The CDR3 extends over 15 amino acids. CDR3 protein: CASSLLGGIGNTIYF. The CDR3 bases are TGTGCCAGCAGCTTGCTGGGGGGGATAGGCAACACCATATATTTT.

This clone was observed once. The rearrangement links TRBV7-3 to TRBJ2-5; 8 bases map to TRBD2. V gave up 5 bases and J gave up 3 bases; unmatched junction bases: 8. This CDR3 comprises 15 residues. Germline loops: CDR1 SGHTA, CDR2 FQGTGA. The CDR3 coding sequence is TGTGCCAGCAGCCGGGCGGGGGGCAGGGAAGAGACCCAGTACTTC. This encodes CASSRAGGREETQYF. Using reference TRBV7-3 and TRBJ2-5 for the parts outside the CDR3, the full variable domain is GAGVSQTPSNKVTEKGKYVELRCDPISGHTALYWYRQSLGQGPEFLIYFQGTGAADDSGLPNDRFFAVRPEGSVSTLKIQRTERGDSAVYLCASSRAGGREETQYFGPGTRLLVL.

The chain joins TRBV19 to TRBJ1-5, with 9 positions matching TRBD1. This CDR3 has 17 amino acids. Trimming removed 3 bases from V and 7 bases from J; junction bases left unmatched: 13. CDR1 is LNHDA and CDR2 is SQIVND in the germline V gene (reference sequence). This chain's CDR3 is CASSILGQGGVGQPQHF. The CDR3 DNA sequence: TGTGCCAGTAGTATTTTGGGACAGGGTGGTGTAGGACAGCCCCAGCATTTT.

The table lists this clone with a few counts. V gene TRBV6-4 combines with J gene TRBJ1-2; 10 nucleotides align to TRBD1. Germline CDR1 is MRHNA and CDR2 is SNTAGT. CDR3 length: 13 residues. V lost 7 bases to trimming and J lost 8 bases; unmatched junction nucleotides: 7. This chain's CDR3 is CASNSGQGKGYTF. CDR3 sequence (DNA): TGTGCCAGCAACTCGGGACAGGGGAAGGGCTACACCTTC.

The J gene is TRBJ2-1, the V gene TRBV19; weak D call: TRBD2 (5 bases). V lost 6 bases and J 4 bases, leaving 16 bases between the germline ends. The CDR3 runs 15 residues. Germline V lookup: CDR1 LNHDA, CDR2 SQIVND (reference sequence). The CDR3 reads CASRVSLRDYNEQFF. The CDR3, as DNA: TGTGCCAGTAGGGTTTCGCTACGGGATTACAATGAGCAGTTCTTC.

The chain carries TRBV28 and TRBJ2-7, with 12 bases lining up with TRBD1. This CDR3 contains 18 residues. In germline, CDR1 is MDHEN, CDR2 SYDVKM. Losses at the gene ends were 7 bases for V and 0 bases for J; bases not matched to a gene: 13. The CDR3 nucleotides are TGTGCCAGCACTCTCTCCGGGACAGGGGGCCCTAGCTCCTACGAGCAGTACTTC. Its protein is CASTLSGTGGPSSYEQYF.

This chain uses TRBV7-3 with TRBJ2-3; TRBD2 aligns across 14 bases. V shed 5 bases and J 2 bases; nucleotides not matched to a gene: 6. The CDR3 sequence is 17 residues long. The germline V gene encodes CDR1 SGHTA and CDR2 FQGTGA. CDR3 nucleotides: TGTGCCAGCAGCCGAGGACTAGCGGGGGGTTACACAGATACGCAGTATTTT. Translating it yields CASSRGLAGGYTDTQYF. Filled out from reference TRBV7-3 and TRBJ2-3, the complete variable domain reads GAGVSQTPSNKVTEKGKYVELRCDPISGHTALYWYRQSLGQGPEFLIYFQGTGAADDSGLPNDRFFAVRPEGSVSTLKIQRTERGDSAVYLCASSRGLAGGYTDTQYFGPGTRLTVL.

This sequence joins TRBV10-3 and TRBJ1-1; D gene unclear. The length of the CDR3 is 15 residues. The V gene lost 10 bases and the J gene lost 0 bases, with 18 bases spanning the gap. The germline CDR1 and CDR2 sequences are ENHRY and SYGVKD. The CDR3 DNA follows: TGTGCCACCTCGACTGGAACTTACATGAACACTGAAGCTTTCTTT. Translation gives CATSTGTYMNTEAFF.